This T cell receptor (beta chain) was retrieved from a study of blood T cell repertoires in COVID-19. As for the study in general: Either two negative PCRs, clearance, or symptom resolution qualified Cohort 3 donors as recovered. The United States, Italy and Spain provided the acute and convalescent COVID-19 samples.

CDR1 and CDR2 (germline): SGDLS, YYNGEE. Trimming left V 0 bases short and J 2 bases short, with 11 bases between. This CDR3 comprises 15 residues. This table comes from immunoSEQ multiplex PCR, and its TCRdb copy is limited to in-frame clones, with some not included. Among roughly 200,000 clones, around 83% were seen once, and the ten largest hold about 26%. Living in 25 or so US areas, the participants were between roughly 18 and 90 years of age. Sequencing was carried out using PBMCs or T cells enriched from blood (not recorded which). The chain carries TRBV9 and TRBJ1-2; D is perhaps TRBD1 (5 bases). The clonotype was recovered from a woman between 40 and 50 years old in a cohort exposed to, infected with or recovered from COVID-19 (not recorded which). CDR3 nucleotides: TGTGCCAGCAGCGTAGTAACAAAGGGGAACTATGGCTACACCTTC. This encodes CASSVVTKGNYGYTF.